This T cell receptor beta chain emerged from a study of shared clonotypes between healthy human individuals. Study findings and constraints: Though the depth was large, rarefaction showed that sorted-subset sequencing was incomplete.

The V end was cut by 6 bases, the J end by 1 base, with 9 bases between. Germline V gene lookup returns CDR1 MNHEY and CDR2 SMNVEV (reference sequence). CDR3 length equals 13 residues. Repertoires were generated with immunoSEQ multiplex PCR, while TCRdb's copy carries only in-frame clones and drops some. This table holds 2,500,000 or so clones, 93% found once. This clone appeared once. Its antigen is unidentified. The sequence was obtained from a man aged 18 to 29 in good health. Some clones in this sample may be carry-over from other donors' samples. The rearrangement joins TRBV27 to TRBJ1-1; D gene uncertain. Sequenced sample: naive CD4+ T cells from PBMCs. Regarding subset: CD45RA+ positively selected. Here the CDR3 reads CASRWVANTEAFF. The CDR3, as DNA: TGTGCCAGCAGGTGGGTCGCGAACACTGAAGCTTTCTTT.